The present T cell receptor beta chain was sequenced within a study of T cells in Graves' hyperthyroidism and ophthalmopathy. The study, taken as a whole, reports: Appearing also in blood were most of the thyroid clonotypes expanded above 0.001.

Orbital computed tomography, thyroid ultrasound, serum thyroxine and TRAb, and clinical symptoms together informed the diagnoses. This clonotype has a count of ten or more. Its antigen is currently unknown. Amplification targeted TCR beta CDR3 regions from RNA transcripts. The HTBI primer set served for first-round RT-PCR of the TCR CDR3. Via MiXCR, TCRdb re-called the multiplex PCR reads, giving one row per CDR3 protein. The table shows 200,000 to 250,000 distinct CDR3 sequences, with around 25% occurring only once. In germline, CDR1 is SNHLY, CDR2 FYNNEI. V lost 5 bases, J lost 4 bases, and 14 bases stayed unmatched. The CDR3 runs 17 residues.

Sample: blood. The chain uses TRBV2 and TRBJ2-7, with 10 bases fitting TRBD1. This clonotype was obtained from a middle-aged woman with Graves' ophthalmopathy. This CDR3 is CASSPHVAGQGRYEQYF. The CDR3 DNA is TGTGCCAGCAGTCCCCATGTAGCGGGACAGGGGAGGTACGAGCAGTACTTC.